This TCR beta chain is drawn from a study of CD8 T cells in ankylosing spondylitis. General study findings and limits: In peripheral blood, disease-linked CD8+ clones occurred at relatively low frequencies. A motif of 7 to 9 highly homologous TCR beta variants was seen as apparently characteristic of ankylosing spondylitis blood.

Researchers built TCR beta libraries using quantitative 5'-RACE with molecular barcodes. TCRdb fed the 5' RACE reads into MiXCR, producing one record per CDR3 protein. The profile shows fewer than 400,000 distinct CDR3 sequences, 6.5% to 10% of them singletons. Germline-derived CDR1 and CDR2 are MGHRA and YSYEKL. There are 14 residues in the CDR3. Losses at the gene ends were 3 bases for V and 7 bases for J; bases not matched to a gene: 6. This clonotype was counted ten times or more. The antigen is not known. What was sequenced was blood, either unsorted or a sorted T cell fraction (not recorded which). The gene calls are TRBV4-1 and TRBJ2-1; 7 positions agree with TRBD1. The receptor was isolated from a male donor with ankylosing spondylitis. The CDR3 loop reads CASSQWTGKNEQFF. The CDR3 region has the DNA TGCGCCAGCAGCCAGTGGACAGGAAAAAATGAGCAGTTCTTC.